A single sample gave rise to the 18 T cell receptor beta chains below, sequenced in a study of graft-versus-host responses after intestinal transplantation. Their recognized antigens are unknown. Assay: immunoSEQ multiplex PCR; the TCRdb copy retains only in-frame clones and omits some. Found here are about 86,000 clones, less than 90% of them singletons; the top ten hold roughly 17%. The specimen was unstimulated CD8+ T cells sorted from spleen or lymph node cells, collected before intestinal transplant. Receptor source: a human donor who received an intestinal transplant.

The CDR3 nucleotides read TGTGCCAGCAGTACCTCGGGACTGTCCTACGAGCAGTACTTC. Translation gives CASSTSGLSYEQYF. This chain uses TRBV6-5 with TRBJ2-7; perhaps TRBD2 as D (6 bases). The CDR3 is made up of 14 amino acids. The V gene's germline CDR1 is MNHEY and CDR2 SVGAGI. Trimming shortened V by 5 bases and J by 1 base, and 12 bases separated the two germline ends.

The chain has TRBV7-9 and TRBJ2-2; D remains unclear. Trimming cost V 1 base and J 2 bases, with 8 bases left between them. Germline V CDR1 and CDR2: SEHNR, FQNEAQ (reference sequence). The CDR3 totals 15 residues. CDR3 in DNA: TGTGCCAGCAGCTTAGAGCTAGGCAACACCGGGGAGCTGTTTTTT. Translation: CASSLELGNTGELFF.

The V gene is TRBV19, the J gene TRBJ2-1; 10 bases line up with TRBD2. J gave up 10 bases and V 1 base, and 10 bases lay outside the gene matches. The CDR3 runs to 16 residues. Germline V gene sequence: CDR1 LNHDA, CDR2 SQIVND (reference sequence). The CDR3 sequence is CASSIGLEREGLEQFF. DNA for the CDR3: TGTGCCAGTAGTATAGGGCTGGAGCGGGAGGGCCTCGAGCAGTTCTTC.

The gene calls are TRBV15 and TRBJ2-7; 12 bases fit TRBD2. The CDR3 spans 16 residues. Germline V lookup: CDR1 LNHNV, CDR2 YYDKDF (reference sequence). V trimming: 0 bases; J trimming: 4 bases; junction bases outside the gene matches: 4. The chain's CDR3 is CATSRDRGLAGYEQYF. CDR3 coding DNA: TGTGCCACCAGCAGAGATCGAGGACTAGCGGGATACGAGCAGTACTTC.

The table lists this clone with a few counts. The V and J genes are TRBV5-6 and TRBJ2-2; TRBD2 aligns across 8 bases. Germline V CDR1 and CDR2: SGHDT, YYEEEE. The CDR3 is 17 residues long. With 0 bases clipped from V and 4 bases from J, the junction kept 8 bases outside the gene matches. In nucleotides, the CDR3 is TGTGCCAGCAGCTTGGTGCTAGGGACTAGAGGCACCGGGGAGCTGTTTTTT. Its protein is CASSLVLGTRGTGELFF.

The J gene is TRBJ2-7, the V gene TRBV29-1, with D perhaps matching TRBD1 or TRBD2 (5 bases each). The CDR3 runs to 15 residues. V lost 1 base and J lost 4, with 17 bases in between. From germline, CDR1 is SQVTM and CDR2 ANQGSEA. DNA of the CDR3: TGCAGCGTTGAAGTGGGGACGGTCCTAAGGTACGAGCAGTACTTC. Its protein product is CSVEVGTVLRYEQYF.

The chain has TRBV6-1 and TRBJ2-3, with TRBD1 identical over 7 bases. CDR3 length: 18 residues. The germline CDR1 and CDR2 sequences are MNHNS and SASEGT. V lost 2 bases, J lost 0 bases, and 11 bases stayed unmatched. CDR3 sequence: CASSEFPPGTDSTDTQYF. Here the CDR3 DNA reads TGTGCCAGCAGTGAATTTCCGCCCGGGACAGATAGCACAGATACGCAGTATTTT.

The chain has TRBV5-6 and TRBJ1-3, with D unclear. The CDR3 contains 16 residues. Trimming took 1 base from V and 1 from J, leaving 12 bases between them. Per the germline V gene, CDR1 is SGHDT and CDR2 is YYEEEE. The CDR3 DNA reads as TGTGCCAGCAGCTTGCCGAAAGGACCATCTGGAAACACCATATATTTT. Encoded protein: CASSLPKGPSGNTIYF.

CDR3 in DNA: TGCGCCAGCAGCCAAAACCCGGGACAGGGGATGGCAACTAATGAAAAACTGTTTTTT. It codes for CASSQNPGQGMATNEKLFF. The chain carries TRBV4-1 and TRBJ1-4, with 10 nucleotides matching TRBD1. The CDR3 length is 19 residues. Germline V gene sequence: CDR1 MGHRA, CDR2 YSYEKL. V dropped 2 bases and J dropped 0; count of bases not matched to a gene: 9.

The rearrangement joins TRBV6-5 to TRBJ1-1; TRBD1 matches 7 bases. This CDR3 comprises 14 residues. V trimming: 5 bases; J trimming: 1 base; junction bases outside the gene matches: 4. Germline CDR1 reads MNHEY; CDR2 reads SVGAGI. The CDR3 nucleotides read TGTGCCAGCAGTCCCGGGACAGAGAACACTGAAGCTTTCTTT. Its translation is CASSPGTENTEAFF.

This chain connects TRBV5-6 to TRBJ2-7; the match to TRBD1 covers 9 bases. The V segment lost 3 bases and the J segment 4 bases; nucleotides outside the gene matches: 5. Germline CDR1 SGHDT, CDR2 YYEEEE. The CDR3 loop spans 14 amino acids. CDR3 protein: CASSSPGQGYEQYF. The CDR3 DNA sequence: TGTGCCAGCAGCTCGCCGGGACAGGGTTACGAGCAGTACTTC.

CDR3 sequence (DNA): TGTGCCAGCAGCGCATCTATAGCAGATACGCAGTATTTT. The encoded protein is CASSASIADTQYF. This sequence joins TRBV11-2 and TRBJ2-3; no clear D gene. V was cut by 5 bases and J by 4 bases, with 10 bases left in between. The germline V gene encodes CDR1 SGHAT and CDR2 FQNNGV. The length of the CDR3 is 13 residues.

The CDR3 DNA sequence: TGTGCCAGCAGCGGGACTAGCGGGAGCTACAATGAGCAGTTCTTC. Encoded protein: CASSGTSGSYNEQFF. The chain has TRBV2 and TRBJ2-1, with TRBD2 identical over 14 bases. The CDR3 extends over 15 amino acids. In germline, CDR1 is SNHLY, CDR2 FYNNEI. The V and J ends lost 6 bases and 3 bases, in that order; junction bases with no gene match: 1.

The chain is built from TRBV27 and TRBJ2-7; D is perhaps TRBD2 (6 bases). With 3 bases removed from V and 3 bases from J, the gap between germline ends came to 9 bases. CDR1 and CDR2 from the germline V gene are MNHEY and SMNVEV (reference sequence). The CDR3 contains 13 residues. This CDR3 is CASSLGLSYEQYF. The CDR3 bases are TGTGCCAGCAGTTTGGGACTCAGCTACGAGCAGTACTTC.

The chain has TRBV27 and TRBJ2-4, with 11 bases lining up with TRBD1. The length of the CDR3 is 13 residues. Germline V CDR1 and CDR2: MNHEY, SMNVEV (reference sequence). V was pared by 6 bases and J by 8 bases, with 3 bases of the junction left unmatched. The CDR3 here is CASRGQGVDIQYF. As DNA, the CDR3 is TGTGCCAGCAGGGGACAGGGGGTAGACATTCAGTACTTC.

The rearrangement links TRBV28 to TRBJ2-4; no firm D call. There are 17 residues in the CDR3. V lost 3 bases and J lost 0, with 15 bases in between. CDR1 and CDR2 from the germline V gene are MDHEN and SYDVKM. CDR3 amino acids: CASSFVGVLRAKNIQYF. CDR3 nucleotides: TGTGCCAGCAGTTTCGTTGGAGTTTTAAGAGCCAAAAACATTCAGTACTTC.

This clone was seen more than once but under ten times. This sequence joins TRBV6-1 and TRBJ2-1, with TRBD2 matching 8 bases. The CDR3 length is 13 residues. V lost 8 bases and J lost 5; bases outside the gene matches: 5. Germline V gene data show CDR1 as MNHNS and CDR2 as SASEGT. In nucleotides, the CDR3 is TGTGCCAGCGAGCCGGGGGGGCACAATGAGCAGTTCTTC. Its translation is CASEPGGHNEQFF.

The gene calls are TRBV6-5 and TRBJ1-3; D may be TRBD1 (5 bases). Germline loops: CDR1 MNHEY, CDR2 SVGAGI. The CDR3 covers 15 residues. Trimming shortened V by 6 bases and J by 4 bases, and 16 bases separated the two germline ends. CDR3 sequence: CASSSGGNSGNTIYF. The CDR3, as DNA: TGTGCCAGCAGCTCGGGGGGGAACTCGGGAAACACCATATATTTT.